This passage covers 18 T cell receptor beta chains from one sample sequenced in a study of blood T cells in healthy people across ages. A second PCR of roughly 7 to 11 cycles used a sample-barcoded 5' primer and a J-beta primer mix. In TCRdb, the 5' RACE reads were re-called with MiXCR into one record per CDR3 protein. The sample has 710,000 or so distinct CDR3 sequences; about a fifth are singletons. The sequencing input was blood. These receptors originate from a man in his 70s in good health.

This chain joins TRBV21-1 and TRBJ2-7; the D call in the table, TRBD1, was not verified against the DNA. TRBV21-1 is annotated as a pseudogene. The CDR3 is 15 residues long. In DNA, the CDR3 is TGTGCCAGCAGCAAAGAAGGGAGAAGGGGCTACGAGCAGTACGTC. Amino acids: CASSKEGRRGYEQYV.

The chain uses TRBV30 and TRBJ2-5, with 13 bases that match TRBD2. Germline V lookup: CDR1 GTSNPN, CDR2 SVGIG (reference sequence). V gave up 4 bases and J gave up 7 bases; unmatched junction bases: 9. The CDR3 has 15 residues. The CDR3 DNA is TGTGCCTGGAAAGGACTAGCGGGAGTGGGGGCGACCCAGTACTTC. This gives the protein CAWKGLAGVGATQYF.

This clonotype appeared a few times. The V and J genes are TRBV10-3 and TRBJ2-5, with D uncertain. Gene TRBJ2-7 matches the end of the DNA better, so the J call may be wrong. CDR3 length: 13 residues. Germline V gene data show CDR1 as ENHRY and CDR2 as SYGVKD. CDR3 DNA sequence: TGTGCCATCAGTGAGAGGGTATTGGACGAGCAGTACGTC. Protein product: CAISERVLDEQYV.

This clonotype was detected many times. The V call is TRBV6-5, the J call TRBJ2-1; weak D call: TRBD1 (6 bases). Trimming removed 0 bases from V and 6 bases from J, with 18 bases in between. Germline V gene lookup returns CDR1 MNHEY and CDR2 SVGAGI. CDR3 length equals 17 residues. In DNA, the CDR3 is TGTGCCAGCAGTTACTCCGGGACCTATTTCAGGGGCAATGAGCAGTTCTTC. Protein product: CASSYSGTYFRGNEQFF.

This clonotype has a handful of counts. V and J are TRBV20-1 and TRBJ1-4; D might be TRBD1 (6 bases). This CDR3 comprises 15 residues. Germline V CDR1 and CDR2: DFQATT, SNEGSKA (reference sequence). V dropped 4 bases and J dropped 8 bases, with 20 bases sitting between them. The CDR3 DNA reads TGCAGTGCTATGGTACCGGGACATGAGACAGAAAAACTGTTTTTT. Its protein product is CSAMVPGHETEKLFF.

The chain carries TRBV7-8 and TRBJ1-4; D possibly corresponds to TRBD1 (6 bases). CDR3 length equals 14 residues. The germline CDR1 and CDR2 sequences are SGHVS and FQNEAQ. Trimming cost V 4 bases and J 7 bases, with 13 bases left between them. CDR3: CASSSLSGAEKLFF. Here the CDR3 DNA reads TGTGCCAGCAGCTCTCTCTCGGGGGCTGAAAAACTGTTTTTT.

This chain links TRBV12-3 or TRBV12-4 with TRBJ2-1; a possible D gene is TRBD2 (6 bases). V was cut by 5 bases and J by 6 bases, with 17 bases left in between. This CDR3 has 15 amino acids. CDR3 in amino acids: CASSKGLAGSNEQFF. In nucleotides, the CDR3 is TGTGCCAGCAGTAAGGGACTTGCGGGGAGCAATGAGCAGTTCTTC.

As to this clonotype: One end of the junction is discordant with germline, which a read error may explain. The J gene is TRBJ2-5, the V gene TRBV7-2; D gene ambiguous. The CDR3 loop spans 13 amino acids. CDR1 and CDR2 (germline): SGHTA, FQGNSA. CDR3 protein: CANSLGMQETQYF. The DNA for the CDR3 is TGTGCCAACAGCTTAGGCATGCAAGAGACCCAGTACTTC.

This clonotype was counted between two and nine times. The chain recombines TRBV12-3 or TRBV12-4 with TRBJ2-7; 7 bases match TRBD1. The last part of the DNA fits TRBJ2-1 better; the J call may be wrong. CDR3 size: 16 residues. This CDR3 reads CANRYGTALIVNEQFF. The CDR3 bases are TGTGCCAACAGGTACGGGACAGCCCTGATAGTCAATGAGCAGTTCTTC.

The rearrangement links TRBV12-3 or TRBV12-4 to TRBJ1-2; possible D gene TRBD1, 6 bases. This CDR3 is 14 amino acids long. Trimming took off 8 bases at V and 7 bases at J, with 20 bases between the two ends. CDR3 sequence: CASFKGDTLGGYTF. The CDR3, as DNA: TGTGCCAGCTTCAAGGGGGACACACTTGGTGGCTACACCTTC.

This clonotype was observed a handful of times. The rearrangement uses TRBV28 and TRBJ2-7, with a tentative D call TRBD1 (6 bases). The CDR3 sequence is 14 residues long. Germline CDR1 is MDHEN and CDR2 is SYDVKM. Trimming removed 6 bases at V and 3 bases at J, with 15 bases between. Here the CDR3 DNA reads TGTGCCAGCAGCCCGACAGGAATCTACTACGAGCAGTACTTC. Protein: CASSPTGIYYEQYF.

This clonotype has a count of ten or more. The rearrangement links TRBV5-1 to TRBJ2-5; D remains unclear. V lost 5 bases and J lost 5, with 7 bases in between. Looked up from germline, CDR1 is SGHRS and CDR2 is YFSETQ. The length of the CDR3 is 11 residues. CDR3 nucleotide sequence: TGCGCCAGCAGGAGCACCGAGACCCAGTACTTC. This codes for CASRSTETQYF.

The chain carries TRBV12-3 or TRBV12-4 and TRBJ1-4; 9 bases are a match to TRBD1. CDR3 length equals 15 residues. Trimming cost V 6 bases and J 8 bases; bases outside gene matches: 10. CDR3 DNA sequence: TGTGCCAGCAGCCGGGGACAGGGTCGCGCGGAAAAACTGTTTTTT. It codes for CASSRGQGRAEKLFF.

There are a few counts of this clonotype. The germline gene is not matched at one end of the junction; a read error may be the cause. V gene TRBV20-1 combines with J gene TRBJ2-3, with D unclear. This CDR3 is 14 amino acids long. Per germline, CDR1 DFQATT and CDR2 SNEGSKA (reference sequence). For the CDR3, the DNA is TGCGGTGCTAGAGACCCACCCGAAGGGGATACGCAGTATTTT. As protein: CGARDPPEGDTQYF.

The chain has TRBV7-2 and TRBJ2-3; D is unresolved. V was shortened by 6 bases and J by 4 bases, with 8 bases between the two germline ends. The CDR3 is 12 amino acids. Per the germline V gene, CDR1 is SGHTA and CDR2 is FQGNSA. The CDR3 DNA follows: TGTGCCAGCAGTAATCCGGCAGATACGCAGTATTTT. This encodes CASSNPADTQYF.

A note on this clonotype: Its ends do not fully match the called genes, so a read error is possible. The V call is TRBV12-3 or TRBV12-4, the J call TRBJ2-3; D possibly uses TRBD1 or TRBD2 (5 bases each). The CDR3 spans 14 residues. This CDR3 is CASSLKGRADAQYF. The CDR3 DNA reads TGTGCCAGCAGTCTAAAGGGGAGAGCAGATGCGCAATATTTT.

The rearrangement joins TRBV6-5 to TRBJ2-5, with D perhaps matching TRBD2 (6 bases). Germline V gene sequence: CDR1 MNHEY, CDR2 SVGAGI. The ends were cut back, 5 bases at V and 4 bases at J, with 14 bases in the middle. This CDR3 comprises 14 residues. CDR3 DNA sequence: TGTGCCAGCAGTGGACGGGACTCGCGAGAGACCCAGTACTTC. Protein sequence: CASSGRDSRETQYF.

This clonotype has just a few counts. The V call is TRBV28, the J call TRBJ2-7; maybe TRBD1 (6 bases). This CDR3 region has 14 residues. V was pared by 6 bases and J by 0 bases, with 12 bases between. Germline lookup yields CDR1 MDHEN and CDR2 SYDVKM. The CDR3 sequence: CASRGTRSSYEQYF. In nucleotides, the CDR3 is TGTGCCAGCAGGGGGACACGGAGCTCCTACGAGCAGTACTTC.